The following is a T cell receptor beta chain sequence with its context. The antigen remains undetermined. The source of the sample is a study of immune evolution from preneoplasia to lung adenocarcinoma. Study conclusions and caveats: Highest clonality occurred in KRAS-mutant, not EGFR-mutant or double wild-type, nodules. Top clone share appeared to fall from AAH through AIS, MIA, adenocarcinoma.

Assay: immunoSEQ multiplex PCR; the TCRdb copy retains only in-frame clones and omits some. The data contain roughly 8,300 clones, approximately 80% of them seen just once; the ten biggest clones take up roughly 2.3%. The CDR3 has 19 residues. Germline CDR1 and CDR2: SGHNT and YENEEA. Trimming removed 3 bases from V and 2 bases from J; junction bases left unmatched: 9. Two lung cancer pathologists independently confirmed each histologic diagnosis. After pathologic assessment, macro-dissection selected premalignant or tumor cells for extraction. This receptor was taken from a person aged 45-69 years with lung adenocarcinoma. The chain joins TRBV11-3 to TRBJ2-1, with TRBD2 matching 14 bases. Sequenced: FFPE invasive lung adenocarcinoma tissue. The DNA for the CDR3 is TGTGCCAGCAGCTTTTCCGGGACTAGCGGGAGTATCACCTACAATGAGCAGTTCTTC. Protein: CASSFSGTSGSITYNEQFF.